This entry lists 22 T cell receptor beta chains sequenced from one sample in a study of blood T cell repertoires in COVID-19. The repertoire was sequenced with immunoSEQ multiplex PCR; TCRdb's copy has only in-frame clones and lacks some. The table records under 150,000 clones, 85% of them present only once. The specimen sequenced was PBMCs or T cells enriched from blood (not recorded which). These receptors came from a woman between 40 and 55 years old who had recovered from COVID-19.

J is TRBJ2-7 and V is TRBV6-5, with 9 positions matching TRBD1. The germline V gene has CDR1 MNHEY and CDR2 SVGAGI. Trimming at V came to 6 bases and at J to 2 bases, leaving 2 bases not matched to a gene. The CDR3 extends over 13 amino acids. This CDR3 is CASRDRGTYEQYF. The CDR3 DNA reads as TGTGCCAGCAGGGACAGGGGAACCTACGAGCAGTACTTC.

The V call is TRBV20-1, the J call TRBJ1-3, with 7 bases aligning to TRBD1. J was trimmed by 3 bases and V by 3 bases; bases with no gene match: 5. The CDR3 extends over 14 amino acids. Per the germline V gene, CDR1 is DFQATT and CDR2 is SNEGSKA (reference sequence). The CDR3 region is CSASETGLGNTIYF. CDR3 DNA sequence: TGCAGTGCTAGTGAGACAGGGCTTGGAAACACCATATATTTT.

V and J are TRBV4-1 and TRBJ1-4; 7 bases map to TRBD1. Trimming at V came to 8 bases and at J to 7 bases, leaving 10 bases not matched to a gene. The V gene's germline CDR1 is MGHRA and CDR2 YSYEKL. CDR3 length: 14 amino acids. In DNA form, the CDR3 reads TGCGCCAGCCAAACCCCAGGGGGTGGTGAAAAACTGTTTTTT. Protein: CASQTPGGGEKLFF.

The V and J genes are TRBV7-8 and TRBJ2-7; maybe TRBD2 (6 bases). The CDR3 is 14 residues long. Trimming took off 5 bases at V and 0 bases at J, with 11 bases between the two ends. CDR1 is SGHVS, CDR2 FQNEAQ, per germline. CDR3 nucleotide sequence: TGTGCCAGCAGCCGGGACTTGAGCTCCTACGAGCAGTACTTC. Amino acid sequence: CASSRDLSSYEQYF.

The chain is built from TRBV4-1 and TRBJ2-7; 7 bases are shared with TRBD2. The V gene's germline CDR1 is MGHRA and CDR2 YSYEKL. The CDR3 has 14 residues. Germline trimming cut 4 bases from V and 3 bases from J; bases unmatched to any gene: 6. CDR3 nucleotides: TGCGCCAGCAGCCGGGGGGAGGGTAACTACGAGCAGTACTTC. It is translated as CASSRGEGNYEQYF.

This clone was observed many times. The chain has TRBV27 and TRBJ2-7; TRBD2 matches at 8 bases. Germline V CDR1 and CDR2: MNHEY, SMNVEV (reference sequence). The CDR3 totals 14 residues. V shed 11 bases and J 2 bases; nucleotides not matched to a gene: 11. The CDR3 DNA follows: TGTGCCTCACAAATCCTAGCGGGCCCCTACGAGCAGTACTTC. Amino acids: CASQILAGPYEQYF.

V gene TRBV12-3 or TRBV12-4 combines with J gene TRBJ1-1, with D hard to call. V was pared by 3 bases and J by 4 bases, with 9 bases between. The CDR3 spans 13 residues. The CDR3 DNA reads as TGTGCCAGCAGTTTTTCTTCCGGCACTGAAGCTTTCTTT. This encodes CASSFSSGTEAFF.

The chain couples TRBV2 to TRBJ2-7; perhaps TRBD2 as D (7 bases). From germline, CDR1 is SNHLY and CDR2 FYNNEI. V was pared by 6 bases and J by 3 bases, with 18 bases between. The CDR3 sequence is 15 residues long. CDR3: CASSPPLGGGYEQYF. CDR3 nucleotide sequence: TGTGCCAGCAGCCCCCCCCTGGGAGGGGGCTACGAGCAGTACTTC.

V gene TRBV2 combines with J gene TRBJ2-1, with D perhaps matching TRBD2 (6 bases). Germline V gives CDR1 SNHLY, CDR2 FYNNEI. The CDR3 has 15 amino acids. V was pared by 2 bases and J by 8 bases, with 16 bases between. CDR3 sequence reads: CASSELISTRDEQFF. The CDR3 coding sequence is TGTGCCAGCAGTGAATTGATTTCGACTAGGGATGAGCAGTTCTTC.

This sequence joins TRBV7-9 and TRBJ1-5; D may be TRBD1 (6 bases). In germline, CDR1 is SEHNR, CDR2 FQNEAQ (reference sequence). The CDR3 runs 14 residues. Trimming removed 5 bases at V and 6 bases at J, with 14 bases between. CDR3 in DNA: TGTGCCAGCAGCAACGAGACAGGACCTCAGCCCCAGCATTTT. It is translated as CASSNETGPQPQHF. Using reference TRBV7-9 and TRBJ1-5 for the parts outside the CDR3, the full variable domain is DTGVSQNPRHKITKRGQNVTFRCDPISEHNRLYWYRQTLGQGPEFLTYFQNEAQLEKSRLLSDRFSAERPKGSFSTLEIQRTEQGDSAMYLCASSNETGPQPQHFGDGTRLSIL.

V gene TRBV19 combines with J gene TRBJ2-7; TRBD1 matches at 7 bases. This CDR3 contains 14 residues. With V trimmed by 6 bases and J by 0 bases, 5 bases remained unmatched. The V gene's germline CDR1 is LNHDA and CDR2 SQIVND (reference sequence). The CDR3 is CASRPGQSSYEQYF. In DNA, the CDR3 is TGTGCCAGTAGGCCGGGACAGAGCTCCTACGAGCAGTACTTC. Looking up the rest from reference TRBV19 and TRBJ2-7 gives the full variable domain: DGGITQSPKYLFRKEGQNVTLSCEQNLNHDAMYWYRQDPGQGLRLIYYSQIVNDFQKGDIAEGYSVSREKKESFPLTVTSAQKNPTAFYLCASRPGQSSYEQYFGPGTRLTVT.

This clone was counted a few times. The rearrangement joins TRBV11-3 to TRBJ2-3; 9 positions match TRBD2. Germline V gives CDR1 SGHNT, CDR2 YENEEA. Trimming at V came to 5 bases and at J to 4 bases, leaving 10 bases not matched to a gene. The CDR3 loop spans 16 amino acids. The CDR3 loop is CASSPGKREAADTQYF. The DNA of the CDR3 is TGTGCCAGCAGCCCGGGGAAGCGGGAGGCGGCAGATACGCAGTATTTT.

The chain has TRBV7-9 and TRBJ1-1, with D possibly being TRBD1 (6 bases). With 3 bases removed from V and 6 bases from J, the gap between germline ends came to 14 bases. This CDR3 region has 14 residues. The germline CDR1 and CDR2 sequences are SEHNR and FQNEAQ (reference sequence). The CDR3: CASSFTGMGAEAFF. The CDR3 coding sequence is TGTGCCAGCAGCTTTACAGGGATGGGCGCTGAAGCTTTCTTT. The whole variable domain, remainder taken from reference TRBV7-9 and TRBJ1-1, is DTGVSQNPRHKITKRGQNVTFRCDPISEHNRLYWYRQTLGQGPEFLTYFQNEAQLEKSRLLSDRFSAERPKGSFSTLEIQRTEQGDSAMYLCASSFTGMGAEAFFGQGTRLTVV.

V is TRBV6-5 and J is TRBJ1-1, with 8 bases aligning to TRBD1. Germline trimming cut 5 bases from V and 3 bases from J; bases unmatched to any gene: 5. This CDR3 is 14 amino acids long. Looked up from germline, CDR1 is MNHEY and CDR2 is SVGAGI. In DNA, the CDR3 is TGTGCCAGCAGTCAGACAGGGGACGACACTGAAGCTTTCTTT. Translation gives CASSQTGDDTEAFF.

The gene calls are TRBV4-2 and TRBJ1-1, with D possibly being TRBD1 (6 bases). V was trimmed by 0 bases and J by 0 bases, leaving 11 bases between them. The CDR3 is made up of 16 amino acids. The germline gives CDR1 LGHNA, CDR2 YNFKEQ. CDR3 sequence reads: CASSQERGSMNTEAFF. The DNA for the CDR3 is TGTGCCAGCAGCCAAGAAAGGGGGTCCATGAACACTGAAGCTTTCTTT.

CDR3 sequence (DNA): TGTGCCAGCACTTTTCGCCGTGAGGATGCCTACGAGCAGTACTTC. This sequence encodes CASTFRREDAYEQYF. This chain links TRBV27 with TRBJ2-7; D gene uncertain. CDR3 length: 15 residues. The germline V gene has CDR1 MNHEY and CDR2 SMNVEV (reference sequence). The V end lost 7 bases, the J end lost 2 bases, and 18 bases lay between the germline ends.

This chain connects TRBV29-1 to TRBJ2-7, with TRBD2 matching over 8 bases. Germline V CDR1 and CDR2: SQVTM, ANQGSEA. V was pared by 0 bases and J by 12 bases, with 7 bases of the junction left unmatched. This CDR3 is 12 amino acids long. The CDR3 here is CSVEDLREGRYF. The CDR3 DNA reads as TGCAGCGTTGAAGATCTTCGGGAGGGTCGGTACTTC.

The genes are TRBV11-2 and TRBJ2-5, with TRBD2 matching 12 bases. CDR1 SGHAT and CDR2 FQNNGV come from the germline V gene. CDR3 length equals 16 residues. The V gene end was trimmed by 5 bases and the J gene end by 4 bases; junction bases not matched to a gene: 8. CDR3 nucleotide sequence: TGTGCCAGCAGCCCCAGACTAGCGGGAGAGACAGAGACCCAGTACTTC. Residues: CASSPRLAGETETQYF.

There are a few counts of this clone. The rearrangement links TRBV11-3 to TRBJ2-1; 11 bases map to TRBD2. The germline V gene encodes CDR1 SGHNT and CDR2 YENEEA. The CDR3 loop spans 16 amino acids. The V segment lost 4 bases and the J segment 3 bases; nucleotides outside the gene matches: 5. The CDR3 spells CASSSVTSGVYNEQFF. In DNA form, the CDR3 reads TGTGCCAGCAGCTCCGTGACTAGCGGGGTCTACAATGAGCAGTTCTTC.

This chain connects TRBV23-1 to TRBJ1-6; 9 bases match TRBD1. TRBV23-1 is an ORF for which the function is uncertain. V was pared by 1 base and J by 9 bases, with 4 bases of the junction left unmatched. This CDR3 comprises 15 residues. The CDR3 nucleotides are TGCGCCAGCAGTCAATTGGGACAGGGTGCTTCACCCCTCCACTTT. Protein: CASSQLGQGASPLHF.

The chain combines TRBV19 with TRBJ2-2, with D hard to call. The V gene's germline CDR1 is LNHDA and CDR2 SQIVND (reference sequence). CDR3 length: 14 amino acids. The V and J ends lost 4 bases and 0 bases respectively, with 6 bases between them. The CDR3 DNA sequence: TGTGCCAGTAGTACCCCCGCGAACACCGGGGAGCTGTTTTTT. Translation: CASSTPANTGELFF.

This sequence joins TRBV12-3 or TRBV12-4 and TRBJ1-1; D remains unclear. Trimming pared 6 bases from V and 4 bases from J, leaving 12 bases between. The CDR3 extends over 13 amino acids. CDR3 nucleotides: TGTGCCAGCAGAAGCCCTGTATTCACTGAAGCTTTCTTT. This gives the protein CASRSPVFTEAFF.